Listed below are T cell receptor beta chains from one sample, sequenced in a study of patients and donors after allogeneic stem cell transplantation. MiXCR, run by TCRdb on the RT-PCR reads, gives a single entry per CDR3 protein. In the table there are roughly 880,000 distinct CDR3 sequences, more than 15% of which are singletons. Sequences were obtained from blood, either unsorted or a sorted T cell fraction (not recorded which). The origin of the receptors is a human donor who was either an allogeneic HSCT recipient or a stem cell or donor lymphocyte infusion donor (not recorded which). It is not recorded whose cells these are; they may come from a transplant donor. Each CDR3 is given without its conserved first and last residue. D genes are given only for firm matches.

cdr3_length j_call d_call v_call cdr3_aa
13 TRBJ2-7 TRBD1 TRBV6-1 ASRTGTGQSYEQY
14 TRBJ2-1 - TRBV5-1 ASSGGGGGTVDEQF
13 TRBJ2-4 - TRBV5-5 ASSLTDLAKNIQY
17 TRBJ2-3 TRBD2 TRBV4-1 ASSQDLLAGGPNTDTQY
14 TRBJ2-1 - TRBV24-1 ATSDPGRNSYNEQF
12 TRBJ2-7 - TRBV13 ASSLEGRTLGQY
15 TRBJ2-6 TRBD1 TRBV6-2/TRBV6-3 ASSRQGRVAGANVLT
11 TRBJ2-7 TRBD2 TRBV27 ASRKGTTYEQY
16 TRBJ1-2 - TRBV4-3 ASSQESVGGLANYGYT
14 TRBJ2-3 - TRBV6-5 ASSYSKGYSTDTQY
13 TRBJ2-1 - TRBV5-5 ASSFPHGYGNEQF
11 TRBJ2-3 - TRBV9 ASSAVRTDTQY
13 TRBJ1-1 - TRBV7-8 ASSLRQSPNTEAF
9 TRBJ2-7 - TRBV12-3/TRBV12-4 ASSHGQEQY
12 TRBJ2-1 - TRBV6-5 ASSYVGGSNEQF
13 TRBJ2-1 TRBD1 TRBV2 ASSHETGLNNEQF
12 TRBJ2-3 TRBD2 TRBV20-1 SAGLAGGRGSDF
14 TRBJ2-7 TRBD1 TRBV25-1 ASSNPPGQGSYEQY
12 TRBJ2-4 TRBD1 TRBV29-1 SVDPGQGRDIQY
11 TRBJ2-7 TRBD1 TRBV7-2 AMLGTDSYEQY
14 TRBJ2-7 TRBD1 TRBV12-3/TRBV12-4 ASSLGGTGRRYEQY
14 TRBJ1-6 TRBD1 TRBV20-1 SALKGAESYNSPLH
11 TRBJ2-7 - TRBV10-3 AISENGSYEQY
12 TRBJ1-1 - TRBV7-9 ASSLVISGTEAF
14 TRBJ2-2 - TRBV18 ASSPNRAPNTGELF
10 TRBJ2-3 TRBD2 TRBV24-1 ATAGGGDTQY
14 TRBJ2-7 - TRBV10-3 AISKAPTKSSYEQY
12 TRBJ1-1 - TRBV29-1 SVGEVIWNTEAF
12 TRBJ1-2 TRBD1 TRBV29-1 SVEASTGASGYT
12 TRBJ2-3 - TRBV27 ASRLGGNADTQY
12 TRBJ1-2 TRBD1 TRBV4-2 ASSSRTGGNGYT
12 TRBJ2-3 - TRBV5-8 ASSAGTLADTQY
14 TRBJ2-7 - TRBV5-1 ASSPDPDREGDEQY
12 TRBJ1-4 - TRBV12-3/TRBV12-4 ASSLQVMNEKLF
10 TRBJ1-2 - TRBV7-9 ASSLESGSYT
13 TRBJ2-1 TRBD1 TRBV7-3 ASSKPGQRPNEQF
13 TRBJ2-1 TRBD1 TRBV12-3/TRBV12-4 ASSPSPGQPEEQF
13 TRBJ2-7 TRBD2 TRBV7-2 ASSLVGTSEHEQY
17 TRBJ2-4 TRBD1 TRBV11-1 ASSLVSGQEARAKNIQY
14 TRBJ2-1 TRBD2 TRBV5-6 ASSYSAGGPHNEQF
13 TRBJ2-7 TRBD2 TRBV25-1 ASSESQRGAYEQY
14 TRBJ1-1 - TRBV19 ASSIGISGSDTEAF
12 TRBJ2-2 - TRBV25-1 ASSKLAGTGELF
12 TRBJ2-7 - TRBV4-1 ASSQGISGDKQY
14 TRBJ2-2 TRBD2 TRBV7-7 ASSNGRGGHTGELF
13 TRBJ2-5 TRBD2 TRBV7-2 ASSPAGRGGETQY
11 TRBJ1-2 - TRBV5-5 ASTLDIHYGYT
12 TRBJ2-7 TRBD2 TRBV20-1 SAIGLAGAYEQY
15 TRBJ2-1 - TRBV4-3 ASSPRRDGPNYNEQF
12 TRBJ2-1 - TRBV4-2 ASSQQGPDSEQF
10 TRBJ2-7 - TRBV6-1 ASSGGWYEQY
13 TRBJ1-6 TRBD1 TRBV2 ASSEETGINSPLH
13 TRBJ2-7 TRBD1 TRBV27 ASSFRNRGSYEQY
13 TRBJ1-3 - TRBV29-1 SVVLGVSAGNTIY
11 TRBJ2-1 TRBD2 TRBV20-1 SATTSYYNEQF
11 TRBJ1-1 - TRBV21-1 ASSKCLTDEAF
10 TRBJ1-3 - TRBV12-3/TRBV12-4 ASSFGENTIY